This paragraph covers one T cell receptor (beta chain) sequence. What it recognizes is unknown. The data belong to a study of T cell repertoires in cytomegalovirus infection. For the study at large: Shared public TCR beta signatures pointed to both CMV infection and a matching HLA type.

TCRdb analysed the reads with MiXCR anew, one entry per CDR3 protein. The sample consists of fewer than 300,000 distinct CDR3 sequences, 25% of them appearing once. Findings of the study overall: Clonotypes of TCR beta that were HLA-C-restricted and CMV-specific dominated the ex vivo response.

The TCR sequence derives from a human donor in good health (CMV status not recorded). Some clones in this sample may be carry-over from other donors' samples. The specimen was PBMCs.

CDR3 residues: CASSLSFRLAGENTGELFF. The CDR3 coding sequence is TGTGCCAGCAGCTTATCCTTCCGACTAGCGGGAGAGAACACCGGGGAGCTGTTTTTT. The genes are TRBV11-3 and TRBJ2-2; 12 bases are a match to TRBD2. Germline V gene lookup returns CDR1 SGHNT and CDR2 YENEEA. The V and J ends lost 2 bases and 1 base, in that order; junction bases with no gene match: 8. There are 19 residues in the CDR3.